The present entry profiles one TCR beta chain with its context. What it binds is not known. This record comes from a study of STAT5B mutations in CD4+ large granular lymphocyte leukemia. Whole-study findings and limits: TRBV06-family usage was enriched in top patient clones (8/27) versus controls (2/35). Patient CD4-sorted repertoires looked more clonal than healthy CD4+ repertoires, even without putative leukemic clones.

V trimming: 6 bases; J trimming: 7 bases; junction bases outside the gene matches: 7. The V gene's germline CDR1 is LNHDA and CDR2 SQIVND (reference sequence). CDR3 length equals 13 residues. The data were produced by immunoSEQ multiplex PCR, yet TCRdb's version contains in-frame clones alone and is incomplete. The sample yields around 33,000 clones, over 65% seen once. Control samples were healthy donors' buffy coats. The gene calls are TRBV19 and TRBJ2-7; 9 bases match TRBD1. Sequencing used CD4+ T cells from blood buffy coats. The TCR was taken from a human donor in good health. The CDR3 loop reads CASRGTGYQEQYF. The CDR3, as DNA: TGTGCCAGTAGAGGGACAGGGTATCAAGAGCAGTACTTC. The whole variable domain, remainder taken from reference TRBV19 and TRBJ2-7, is DGGITQSPKYLFRKEGQNVTLSCEQNLNHDAMYWYRQDPGQGLRLIYYSQIVNDFQKGDIAEGYSVSREKKESFPLTVTSAQKNPTAFYLCASRGTGYQEQYFGPGTRLTVT.